Presented here are 4 T cell receptor beta chains from one specimen sequenced in a study of T-cell memory formation after mild COVID-19. One entry per CDR3 protein results from TCRdb running MiXCR on the 5' RACE reads. The table includes around 500,000 distinct CDR3 sequences, 15% to 20% detected once. The sequencing input was PBMCs or a T cell subset sorted from them (not recorded which). The receptors come from an adult woman who had mild COVID-19 (a few samples of this study predate the infection). Cell type and time point are not known.

The chain is built from TRBV21-1 and TRBJ2-5; no DNA check was done on the table's D call, TRBD1. TRBV21-1 is a pseudogene segment. The CDR3 totals 14 residues. DNA of the CDR3: TGTGCCAGCACGATGTGGTGGGCGGGGGAGACCCAGTACTTC. Protein: CASTMWWAGETQYF.

The rearrangement joins TRBV5-4 to TRBJ1-6, with 8 bases that match TRBD1. The V gene end was trimmed by 4 bases and the J gene end by 15 bases; junction bases not matched to a gene: 12. CDR1 and CDR2 from the germline V gene are SGHNT and YYREEE (reference sequence). The CDR3 has 14 residues. In nucleotides, the CDR3 is TGTGCCAGCAGCCCCATACCAGGGGGCCTCCTCCTCCACTTT. The encoded protein is CASSPIPGGLLLHF.

The V and J genes are TRBV6-5 and TRBJ2-7; tentative D call: TRBD2 (6 bases). The CDR3 contains 16 residues. Trimming removed 6 bases at V and 4 bases at J, with 22 bases between. CDR1 MNHEY and CDR2 SVGAGI come from the germline V gene. The CDR3 nucleotides read TGTGCCAGCAGCCCCTTCTTGGGGACTGAGGTTTACGAGCAGTACTTC. The encoded protein is CASSPFLGTEVYEQYF.

The chain couples TRBV21-1 to TRBJ2-7; the table's D call TRBD2 went unverified against the DNA. TRBV21-1 is marked as a pseudogene. This CDR3 has 16 residues. Here the CDR3 reads CASSDLGTSGSSEQYF. DNA for the CDR3: TGTGCCAGCAGCGACCTCGGGACTAGCGGGAGTAGCGAGCAGTACTTC.